This TCR beta chain was captured in a study of OX40 agonist ivuxolimab in advanced cancers. Germline CDR1 SNHLY, CDR2 FYNNEI. The CDR3 totals 13 residues. Trimming stripped 11 bases from V and 2 bases from J, with 13 bases between. Sequencing was performed with immunoSEQ multiplex PCR; in TCRdb, only in-frame clones are kept and a portion is missing. The sample has about 150,000 clones, under 95% seen once. This material consisted of CD4+ or CD8+ T cells sorted from blood, taken in a trial of the OX40 agonist ivuxolimab. The sequence was collected from an adult with an advanced solid tumor such as melanoma, head and neck, liver or kidney cancer. The rearrangement joins TRBV2 to TRBJ2-4; D tentatively reads TRBD1 or TRBD2 (5 bases each). CDR3 loop: CAGHRRSKNIQYF. CDR3 nucleotide sequence: TGTGCCGGCCACAGGAGGTCCAAAAACATTCAGTACTTC.